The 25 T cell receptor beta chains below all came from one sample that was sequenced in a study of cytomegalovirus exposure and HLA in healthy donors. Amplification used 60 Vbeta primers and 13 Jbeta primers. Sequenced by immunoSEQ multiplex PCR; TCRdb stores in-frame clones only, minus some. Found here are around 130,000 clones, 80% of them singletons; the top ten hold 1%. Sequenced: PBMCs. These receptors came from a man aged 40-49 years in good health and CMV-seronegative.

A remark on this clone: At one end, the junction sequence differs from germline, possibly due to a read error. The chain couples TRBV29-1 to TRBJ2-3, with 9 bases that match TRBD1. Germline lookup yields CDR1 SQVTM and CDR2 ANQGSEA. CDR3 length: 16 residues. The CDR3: CNVEEPTGGMPDTQYF. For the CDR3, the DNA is TGCAACGTTGAAGAACCGACAGGGGGGATGCCAGATACGCAGTATTTT.

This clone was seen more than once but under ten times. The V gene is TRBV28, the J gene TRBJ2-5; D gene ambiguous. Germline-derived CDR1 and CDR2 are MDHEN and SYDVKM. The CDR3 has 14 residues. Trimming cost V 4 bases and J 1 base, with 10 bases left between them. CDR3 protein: CASSSQMSQETQYF. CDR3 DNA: TGTGCCAGCAGTTCCCAGATGTCCCAAGAGACCCAGTACTTC.

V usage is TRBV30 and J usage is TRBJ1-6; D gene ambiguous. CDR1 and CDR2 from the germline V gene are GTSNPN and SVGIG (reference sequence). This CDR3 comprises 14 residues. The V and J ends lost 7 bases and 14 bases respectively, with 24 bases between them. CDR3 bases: TGTGCCTCCGGGCGGGGAAATAATATTCAGGCCCTCCACTTT. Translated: CASGRGNNIQALHF.

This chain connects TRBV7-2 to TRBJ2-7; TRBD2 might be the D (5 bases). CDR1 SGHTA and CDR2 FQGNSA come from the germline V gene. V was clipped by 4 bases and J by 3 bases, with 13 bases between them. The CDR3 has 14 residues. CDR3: CASSSAGAVYEQYF. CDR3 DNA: TGTGCCAGCAGCTCCGCGGGTGCGGTCTACGAGCAGTACTTC.

The CDR3 DNA is TGTGCCAGCAGCGTACAGGGGGCCGGCTACACCTTC. The encoded protein is CASSVQGAGYTF. The gene calls are TRBV7-2 and TRBJ1-2; the match to TRBD1 covers 9 bases. The CDR3 totals 12 residues. The germline V gene encodes CDR1 SGHTA and CDR2 FQGNSA. The J segment lost 8 bases and the V segment lost 5 bases, leaving 3 bases of the junction unmatched.

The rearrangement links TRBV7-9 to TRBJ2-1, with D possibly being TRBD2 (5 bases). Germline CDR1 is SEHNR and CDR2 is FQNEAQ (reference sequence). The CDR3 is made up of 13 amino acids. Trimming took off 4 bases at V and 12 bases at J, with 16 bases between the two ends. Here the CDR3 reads CASSYPREKGQFF. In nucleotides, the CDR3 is TGTGCCAGCAGCTACCCACGGGAAAAGGGGCAGTTCTTC.

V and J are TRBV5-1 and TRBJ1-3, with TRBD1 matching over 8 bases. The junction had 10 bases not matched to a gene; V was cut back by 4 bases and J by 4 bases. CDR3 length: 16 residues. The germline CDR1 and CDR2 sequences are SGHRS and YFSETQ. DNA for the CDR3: TGCGCCAGCAGCCGGGGACAGGAGAGTGGAGGAAACACCATATATTTT. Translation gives CASSRGQESGGNTIYF.

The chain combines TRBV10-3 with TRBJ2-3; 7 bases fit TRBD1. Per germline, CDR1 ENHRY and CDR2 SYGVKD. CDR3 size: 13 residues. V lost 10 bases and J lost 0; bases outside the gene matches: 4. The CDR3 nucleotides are TGTGCCACCTCGGGACAGAGCACAGATACGCAGTATTTT. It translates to CATSGQSTDTQYF.

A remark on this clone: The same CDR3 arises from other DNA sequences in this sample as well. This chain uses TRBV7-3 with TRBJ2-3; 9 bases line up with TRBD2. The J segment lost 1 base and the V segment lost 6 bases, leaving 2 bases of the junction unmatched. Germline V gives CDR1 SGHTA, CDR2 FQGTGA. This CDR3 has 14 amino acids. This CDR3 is CASSLAGGTDTQYF. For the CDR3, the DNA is TGTGCCAGCAGTTTAGCGGGAGGCACAGATACGCAGTATTTT. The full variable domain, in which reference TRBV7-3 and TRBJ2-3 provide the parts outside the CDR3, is GAGVSQTPSNKVTEKGKYVELRCDPISGHTALYWYRQSLGQGPEFLIYFQGTGAADDSGLPNDRFFAVRPEGSVSTLKIQRTERGDSAVYLCASSLAGGTDTQYFGPGTRLTVL.

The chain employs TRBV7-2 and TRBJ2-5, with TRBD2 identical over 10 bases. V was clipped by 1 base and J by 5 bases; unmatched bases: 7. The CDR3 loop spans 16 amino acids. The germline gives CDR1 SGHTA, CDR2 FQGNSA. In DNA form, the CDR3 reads TGTGCCAGCAGCTTAGGAGCGGGGGGGCGACGGGAGACCCAGTACTTC. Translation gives CASSLGAGGRRETQYF.

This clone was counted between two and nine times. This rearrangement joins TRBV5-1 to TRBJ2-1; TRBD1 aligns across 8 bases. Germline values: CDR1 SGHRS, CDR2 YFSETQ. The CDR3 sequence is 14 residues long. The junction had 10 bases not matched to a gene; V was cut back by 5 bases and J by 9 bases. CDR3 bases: TGCGCCAGCAGACCTGGACAGGGAGGCGGTGAGCAGTTCTTC. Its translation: CASRPGQGGGEQFF. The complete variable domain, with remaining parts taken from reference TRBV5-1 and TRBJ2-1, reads KAGVTQTPRYLIKTRGQQVTLSCSPISGHRSVSWYQQTPGQGLQFLFEYFSETQRNKGNFPGRFSGRQFSNSRSEMNVSTLELGDSALYLCASRPGQGGGEQFFGPGTRLTVL.

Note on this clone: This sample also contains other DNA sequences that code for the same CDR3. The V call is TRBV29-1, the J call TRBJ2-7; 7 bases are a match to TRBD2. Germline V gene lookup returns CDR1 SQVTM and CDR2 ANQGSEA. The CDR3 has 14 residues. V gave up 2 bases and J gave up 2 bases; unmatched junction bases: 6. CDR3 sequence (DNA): TGCAGCGTTGAACCCGGGGAGGGGCCCTACGAGCAGTACTTC. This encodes CSVEPGEGPYEQYF.

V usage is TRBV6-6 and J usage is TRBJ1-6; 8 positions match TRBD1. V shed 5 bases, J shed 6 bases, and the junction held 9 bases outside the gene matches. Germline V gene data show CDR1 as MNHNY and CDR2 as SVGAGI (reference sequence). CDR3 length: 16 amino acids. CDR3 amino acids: CASSHGQGAFNSPLHF. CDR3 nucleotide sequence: TGTGCCAGCAGTCACGGACAGGGCGCGTTTAATTCACCCCTCCACTTT.

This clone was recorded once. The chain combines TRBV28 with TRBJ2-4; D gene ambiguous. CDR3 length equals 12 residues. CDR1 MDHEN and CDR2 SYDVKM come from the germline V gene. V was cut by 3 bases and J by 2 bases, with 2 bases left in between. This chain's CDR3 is CASSFTKNIQYF. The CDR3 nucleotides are TGTGCCAGCAGTTTCACCAAAAACATTCAGTACTTC. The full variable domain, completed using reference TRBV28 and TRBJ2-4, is DVKVTQSSRYLVKRTGEKVFLECVQDMDHENMFWYRQDPGLGLRLIYFSYDVKMKEKGDIPEGYSVSREKKERFSLILESASTNQTSMYLCASSFTKNIQYFGAGTRLSVL.

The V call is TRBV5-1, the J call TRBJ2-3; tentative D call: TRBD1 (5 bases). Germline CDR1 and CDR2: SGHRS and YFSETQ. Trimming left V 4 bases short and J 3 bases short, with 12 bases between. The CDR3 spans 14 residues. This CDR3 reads CASSPQGRTDTQYF. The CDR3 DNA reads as TGCGCCAGCAGCCCCCAGGGTAGAACAGATACGCAGTATTTT.

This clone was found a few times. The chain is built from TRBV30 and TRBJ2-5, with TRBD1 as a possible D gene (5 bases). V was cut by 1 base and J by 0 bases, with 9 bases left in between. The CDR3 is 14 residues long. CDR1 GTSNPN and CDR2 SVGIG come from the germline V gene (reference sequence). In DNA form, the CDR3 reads TGTGCCTGGAGTGAGGGGTCTTACCAAGAGACCCAGTACTTC. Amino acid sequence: CAWSEGSYQETQYF.

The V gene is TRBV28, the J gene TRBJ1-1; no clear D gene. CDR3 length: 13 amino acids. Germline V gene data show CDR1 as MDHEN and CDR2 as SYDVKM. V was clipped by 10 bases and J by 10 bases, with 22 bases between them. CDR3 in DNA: TGTGCCACCTTTGGGATCGCGGGAGTAGGAGCTTTCTTT. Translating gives CATFGIAGVGAFF.

The CDR3 DNA sequence: TGTGCCAGCAGGACCGGGACTAGCGGGACCGGGGAGCTGTTTTTT. Its translation: CASRTGTSGTGELFF. The chain joins TRBV2 to TRBJ2-2; 12 bases map to TRBD2. In germline, CDR1 is SNHLY, CDR2 FYNNEI. This CDR3 has 15 amino acids. V lost 6 bases to trimming and J lost 5 bases; unmatched junction nucleotides: 4. Filled out from reference TRBV2 and TRBJ2-2, the complete variable domain reads EPEVTQTPSHQVTQMGQEVILRCVPISNHLYFYWYRQILGQKVEFLVSFYNNEISEKSEIFDDQFSVERPDGSNFTLKIRSTKLEDSAMYFCASRTGTSGTGELFFGEGSRLTVL.

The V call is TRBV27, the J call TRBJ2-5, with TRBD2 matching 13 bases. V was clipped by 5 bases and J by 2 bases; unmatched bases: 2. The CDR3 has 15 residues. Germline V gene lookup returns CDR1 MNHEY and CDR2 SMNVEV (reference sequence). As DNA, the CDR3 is TGTGCCAGCAGTAAACTAGCGGGAGGGCAAGAGACCCAGTACTTC. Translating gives CASSKLAGGQETQYF.

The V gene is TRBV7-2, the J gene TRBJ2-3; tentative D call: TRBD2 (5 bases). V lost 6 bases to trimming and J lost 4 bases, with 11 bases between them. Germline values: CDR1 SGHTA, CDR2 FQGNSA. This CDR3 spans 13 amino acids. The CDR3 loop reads CASRRAPPDTQYF. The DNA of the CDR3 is TGTGCCAGCAGGCGGGCCCCCCCAGATACGCAGTATTTT.

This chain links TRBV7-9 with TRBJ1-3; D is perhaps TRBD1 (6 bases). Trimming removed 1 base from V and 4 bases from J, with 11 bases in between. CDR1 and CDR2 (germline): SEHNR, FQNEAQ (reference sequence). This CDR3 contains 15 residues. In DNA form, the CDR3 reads TGTGCCAGCAGCTTAGTTGGGGGCGCGGGAAACACCATATATTTT. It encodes CASSLVGGAGNTIYF.

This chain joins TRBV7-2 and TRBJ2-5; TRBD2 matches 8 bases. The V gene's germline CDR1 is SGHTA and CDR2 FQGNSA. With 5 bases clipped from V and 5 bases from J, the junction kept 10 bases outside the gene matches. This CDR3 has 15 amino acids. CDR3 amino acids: CASSGAGAGWETQYF. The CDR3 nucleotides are TGTGCCAGCAGCGGAGCGGGAGCGGGTTGGGAGACCCAGTACTTC.

CDR3 region: CASSPRERSTDTQYF. The CDR3, as DNA: TGTGCCAGCAGTCCCCGAGAGCGGAGCACAGATACGCAGTATTTT. This chain uses TRBV7-3 with TRBJ2-3; the D gene is possibly TRBD2 (5 bases). The CDR3 covers 15 residues. From germline, CDR1 is SGHTA and CDR2 FQGTGA. V was shortened by 6 bases and J by 0 bases, with 13 bases between the two germline ends.

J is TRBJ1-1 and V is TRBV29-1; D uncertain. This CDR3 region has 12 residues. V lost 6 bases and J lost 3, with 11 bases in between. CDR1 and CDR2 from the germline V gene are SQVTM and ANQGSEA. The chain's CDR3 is CSVAGSHTEAFF. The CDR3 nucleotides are TGCAGCGTAGCGGGGTCCCACACTGAAGCTTTCTTT. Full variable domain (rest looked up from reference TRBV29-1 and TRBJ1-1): SAVISQKPSRDICQRGTSLTIQCQVDSQVTMMFWYRQQPGQSLTLIATANQGSEATYESGFVIDKFPISRPNLTFSTLTVSNMSPEDSSIYLCSVAGSHTEAFFGQGTRLTVV.

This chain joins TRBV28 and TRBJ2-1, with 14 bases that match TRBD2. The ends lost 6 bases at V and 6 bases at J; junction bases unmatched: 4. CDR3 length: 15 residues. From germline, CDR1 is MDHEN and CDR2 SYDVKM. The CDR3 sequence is CASRGLAGVGNEQFF. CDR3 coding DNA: TGTGCCAGCAGGGGACTAGCGGGAGTAGGCAATGAGCAGTTCTTC.